This T cell receptor (beta chain) was retrieved from a study of cytomegalovirus exposure and HLA in healthy donors. General study results and limits: The classifier, whose performance was assessed in both the original and validation cohorts, reportedly diagnosed cytomegalovirus status with high specificity and sensitivity.

Note on this clone: Its cognate antigen is unknown.

V gave up 1 base and J gave up 4 bases; unmatched junction bases: 11. Germline CDR1 reads LGHNA; CDR2 reads YSLEER. The CDR3 consists of 19 residues. Profiling relied on immunoSEQ multiplex PCR, and the TCRdb table lists in-frame clones only, not all of them. The repertoire holds more than 110,000 clones, with just over 85% as singletons. This clonotype originated in a woman aged 18-29 years in good health and CMV-seropositive. The source material was PBMCs. This rearrangement joins TRBV4-3 to TRBJ2-2; TRBD2 matches 11 bases. Written as DNA, the CDR3 is TGCGCCAGCAGCCAAGGAACTAGCGGGGGACTTAATCCCACCGGGGAGCTGTTTTTT. Amino acids: CASSQGTSGGLNPTGELFF.